This passage covers 6 T cell receptor beta chains from one sample sequenced in a study of CD8 T cells in ankylosing spondylitis. TCRdb independently ran MiXCR on the 5' RACE reads; one entry per CDR3 protein. Among a few hundred thousand distinct CDR3 sequences listed, about 11% were seen once. Sequenced: blood, either unsorted or a sorted T cell fraction (not recorded which). These receptors were obtained from a male donor with ankylosing spondylitis or in good health (not recorded which).

This clonotype was counted many times. The rearrangement joins TRBV5-1 to TRBJ2-1; 7 nucleotides match TRBD1. CDR1 and CDR2 from the germline V gene are SGHRS and YFSETQ. The V segment lost 0 bases and the J segment 6 bases; nucleotides outside the gene matches: 6. The CDR3 contains 15 residues. CDR3 residues: CASSLGGRGRNEQFF. In nucleotides, the CDR3 is TGCGCCAGCAGCTTGGGCGGTAGGGGGCGCAATGAGCAGTTCTTC. Full variable domain (remainder filled in from reference TRBV5-1 and TRBJ2-1): KAGVTQTPRYLIKTRGQQVTLSCSPISGHRSVSWYQQTPGQGLQFLFEYFSETQRNKGNFPGRFSGRQFSNSRSEMNVSTLELGDSALYLCASSLGGRGRNEQFFGPGTRLTVL.

This clonotype was seen ten or more times. The chain joins TRBV20-1 to TRBJ2-4, with TRBD1 identical over 9 bases. CDR3 length: 14 residues. The germline V gene has CDR1 DFQATT and CDR2 SNEGSKA (reference sequence). With 5 bases clipped from V and 6 bases from J, the junction kept 8 bases outside the gene matches. CDR3 amino acids: CSAGGQGLRNIQYF. The CDR3 nucleotides are TGCAGTGCTGGGGGACAGGGTTTAAGAAACATTCAGTACTTC.

This clonotype was seen repeatedly, ten times or more. This chain uses TRBV5-6 with TRBJ2-5, with TRBD1 matching over 7 bases. V lost 0 bases to trimming and J lost 6 bases; unmatched junction nucleotides: 14. The germline V gene has CDR1 SGHDT and CDR2 YYEEEE. The CDR3 covers 17 residues. The CDR3, as DNA: TGTGCCAGCAGCTTGGCGGCAGGGGGACCCCTTCAACAGACCCAGTACTTC. Its translation is CASSLAAGGPLQQTQYF.

This clonotype has a count of ten or more. This chain uses TRBV5-1 with TRBJ1-1, with D perhaps TRBD1 (6 bases). In germline, CDR1 is SGHRS, CDR2 YFSETQ. CDR3 length: 15 amino acids. Trimming shortened V by 6 bases and J by 6 bases, and 21 bases separated the two germline ends. The CDR3 here is CASKSTGLRTAEAFF. As DNA, the CDR3 is TGCGCCAGCAAAAGTACAGGGTTGAGAACCGCTGAAGCTTTCTTT.

Comment on this clonotype: One end of the junction is discordant with germline, which a read error may explain. This chain links TRBV13 with TRBJ2-7; possibly TRBD1 or TRBD2 for D (5 bases each). CDR1 and CDR2 (germline): PRHDT, FYEKMQ (reference sequence). CDR3 length: 14 residues. CDR3 residues: CASSVGDHSYEQYF. DNA of the CDR3: TGTGCCAGCAGCGTAGGGGACCATTCCTACGAGCAGTACTTC. Looking up the rest from reference TRBV13 and TRBJ2-7 gives the full variable domain: AAGVIQSPRHLIKEKRETATLKCYPIPRHDTVYWYQQGPGQDPQFLISFYEKMQSDKGSIPDRFSAQQFSDYHSELNMSSLELGDSALYFCASSVGDHSYEQYFGPGTRLTVT.

This clonotype came up many times. The V call is TRBV5-1, the J call TRBJ1-1, with TRBD1 matching over 8 bases. Germline CDR1 and CDR2: SGHRS and YFSETQ. CDR3 length equals 14 residues. V gave up 2 bases and J gave up 6 bases; unmatched junction bases: 6. CDR3 in DNA: TGCGCCAGCAGCTTCGGACAGGGTGAAGCTGAAGCTTTCTTT. This gives the protein CASSFGQGEAEAFF. Looking up the rest from reference TRBV5-1 and TRBJ1-1 gives the full variable domain: KAGVTQTPRYLIKTRGQQVTLSCSPISGHRSVSWYQQTPGQGLQFLFEYFSETQRNKGNFPGRFSGRQFSNSRSEMNVSTLELGDSALYLCASSFGQGEAEAFFGQGTRLTVV.